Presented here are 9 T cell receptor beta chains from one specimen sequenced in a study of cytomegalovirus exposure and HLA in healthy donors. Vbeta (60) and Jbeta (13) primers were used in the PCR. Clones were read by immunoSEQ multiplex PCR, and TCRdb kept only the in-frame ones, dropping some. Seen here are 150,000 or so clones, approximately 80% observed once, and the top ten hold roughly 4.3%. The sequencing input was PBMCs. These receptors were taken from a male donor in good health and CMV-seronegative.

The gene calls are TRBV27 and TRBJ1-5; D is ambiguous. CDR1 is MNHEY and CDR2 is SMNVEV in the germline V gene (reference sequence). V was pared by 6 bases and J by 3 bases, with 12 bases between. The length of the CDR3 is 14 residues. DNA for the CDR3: TGTGCCAGCAGAGAAGCGGGCTACAATCAGCCCCAGCATTTT. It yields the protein CASREAGYNQPQHF.

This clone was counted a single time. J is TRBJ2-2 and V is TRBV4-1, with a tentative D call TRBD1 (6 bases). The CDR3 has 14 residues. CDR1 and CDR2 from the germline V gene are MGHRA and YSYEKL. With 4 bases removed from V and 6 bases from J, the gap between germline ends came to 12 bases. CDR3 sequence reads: CASSRPTGPGELFF. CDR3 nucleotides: TGCGCCAGCAGCCGCCCTACAGGGCCCGGGGAGCTGTTTTTT.

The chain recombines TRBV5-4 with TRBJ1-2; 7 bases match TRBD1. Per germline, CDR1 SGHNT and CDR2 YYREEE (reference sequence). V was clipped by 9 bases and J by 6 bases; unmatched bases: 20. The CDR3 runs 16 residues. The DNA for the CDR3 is TGTGCCACCCAATCCGGGACAGACGCTACCTGGGATGGCTACACCTTC. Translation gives CATQSGTDATWDGYTF.

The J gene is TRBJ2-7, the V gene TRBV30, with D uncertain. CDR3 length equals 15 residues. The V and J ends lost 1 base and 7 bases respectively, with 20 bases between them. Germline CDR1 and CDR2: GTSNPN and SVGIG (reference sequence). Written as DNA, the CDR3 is TGTGCCTGGAGTGCCTACACTCCGACCCCTAGGGAGCAGTACTTC. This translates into CAWSAYTPTPREQYF.

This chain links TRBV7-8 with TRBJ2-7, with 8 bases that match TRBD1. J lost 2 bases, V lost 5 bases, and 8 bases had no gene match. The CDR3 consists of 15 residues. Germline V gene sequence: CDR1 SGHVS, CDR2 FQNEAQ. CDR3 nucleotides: TGTGCCAGCAGCATAGACAGGGGCCCCACCTACGAGCAGTACTTC. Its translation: CASSIDRGPTYEQYF.

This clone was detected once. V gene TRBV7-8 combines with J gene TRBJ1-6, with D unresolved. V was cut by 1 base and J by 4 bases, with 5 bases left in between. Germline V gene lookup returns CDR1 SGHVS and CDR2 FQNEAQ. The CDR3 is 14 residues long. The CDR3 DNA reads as TGTGCCAGCAGCTTAGGTCTATATAATTCACCCCTCCACTTT. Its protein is CASSLGLYNSPLHF.

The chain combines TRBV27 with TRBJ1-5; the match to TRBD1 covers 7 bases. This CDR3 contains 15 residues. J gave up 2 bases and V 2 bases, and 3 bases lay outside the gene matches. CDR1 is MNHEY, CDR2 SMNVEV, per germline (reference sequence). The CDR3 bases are TGTGCCAGCAGTTTAACAGGGGCGGGCAATCAGCCCCAGCATTTT. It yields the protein CASSLTGAGNQPQHF.

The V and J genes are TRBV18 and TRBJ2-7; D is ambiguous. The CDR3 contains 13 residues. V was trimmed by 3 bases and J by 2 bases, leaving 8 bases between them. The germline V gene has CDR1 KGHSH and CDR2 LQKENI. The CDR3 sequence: CASSPTQTYEQYF. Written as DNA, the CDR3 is TGTGCCAGCTCACCGACACAAACCTACGAGCAGTACTTC.

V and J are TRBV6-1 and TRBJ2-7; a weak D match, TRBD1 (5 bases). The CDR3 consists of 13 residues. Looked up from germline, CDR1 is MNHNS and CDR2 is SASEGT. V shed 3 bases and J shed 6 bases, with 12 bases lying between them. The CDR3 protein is CASSDQGWFEQYF. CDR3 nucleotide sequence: TGTGCCAGCAGTGATCAGGGTTGGTTCGAGCAGTACTTC.